A selection of T cell receptor beta chains follows, all from one sample in a study of OX40 agonist ivuxolimab in advanced cancers. Here immunoSEQ multiplex PCR was the method, and the copy in TCRdb shows in-frame clones only, minus some. The table includes roughly 32,000 clones, around 90% detected once. Sequences were derived from CD4+ or CD8+ T cells sorted from blood, sampled in a trial of the OX40 agonist ivuxolimab. These receptor sequences come from an adult with an advanced solid tumor such as melanoma, head and neck, liver or kidney cancer. CDR3s include the opening cysteine and the closing phenylalanine or tryptophan. A D gene is named only where the DNA matches it firmly. Not all rows give a size; the values are once, few, many and, for expanded clones, a class.

d_call: NA; j_call: TRBJ1-1; v_call: TRBV7-2; clone_size: NA; cdr3_aa: CASSATRDRNAFF; cdr3_nt: TGTGCCAGCAGCGCCACCAGGGACCGGAATGCTTTCTTT
d_call: NA; j_call: TRBJ1-1; v_call: TRBV7-8; clone_size: NA; cdr3_aa: CASSLTAPNTEAFF; cdr3_nt: TGTGCCAGCAGCCTTACCGCTCCGAACACTGAAGCTTTCTTT
d_call: TRBD2; j_call: TRBJ2-5; v_call: TRBV19; clone_size: NA; cdr3_aa: CASNSRAGVKETQYF; cdr3_nt: TGTGCCAGTAATTCCCGAGCGGGAGTGAAAGAGACCCAGTACTTC
d_call: TRBD2; j_call: TRBJ2-7; v_call: TRBV7-9; clone_size: NA; cdr3_aa: CASSFTSGISYEQYF; cdr3_nt: TGTGCCAGCAGCTTCACTAGCGGCATCTCCTACGAGCAGTACTTC
d_call: NA; j_call: TRBJ1-1; v_call: TRBV7-9; clone_size: once; cdr3_aa: CASSLVQGPTEAFF; cdr3_nt: TGTGCCAGCAGCTTAGTTCAGGGCCCCACTGAAGCTTTCTTT
d_call: TRBD1; j_call: TRBJ2-1; v_call: TRBV18; clone_size: NA; cdr3_aa: CASSPDRVGNEQFF; cdr3_nt: TGTGCCAGCTCCCCGGACAGGGTTGGGAATGAGCAGTTCTTC
d_call: NA; j_call: TRBJ2-3; v_call: TRBV7-2; clone_size: NA; cdr3_aa: CASSPGGRTDTQYF; cdr3_nt: TGTGCCAGCAGCCCCGGGGGCCGAACAGATACGCAGTATTTT
d_call: NA; j_call: TRBJ2-2; v_call: TRBV5-8; clone_size: once; cdr3_aa: CASSLDLTGELFF; cdr3_nt: TGTGCCAGCAGCTTGGATCTCACCGGGGAGCTGTTTTTT
d_call: NA; j_call: TRBJ2-7; v_call: TRBV29-1; clone_size: NA; cdr3_aa: CSVSRRKTGTIYEQYF; cdr3_nt: TGCAGCGTGTCGAGGCGGAAGACAGGGACTATCTACGAGCAGTACTTC
d_call: NA; j_call: TRBJ2-7; v_call: TRBV21-1; clone_size: once; cdr3_aa: CASSSRTSGRPYEQYF; cdr3_nt: TGTGCCAGCAGCTCTCGGACTAGCGGGAGGCCCTACGAGCAGTACTTC
d_call: TRBD1; j_call: TRBJ2-1; v_call: TRBV10-3; clone_size: NA; cdr3_aa: CASRPGQGGYNEQFF; cdr3_nt: TGTGCCAGCAGACCCGGACAGGGAGGCTACAATGAGCAGTTCTTC